The 18 T cell receptor beta chains given below trace back to one sample, sequenced in a study of blood T cell repertoires in COVID-19. Assay used: immunoSEQ multiplex PCR; TCRdb lists only in-frame clones, some missing. The sample gives 500,000 or so clones, about 85% of which show up once; about 0.7% is in the top ten. The source material was PBMCs or T cells enriched from blood (not recorded which). Receptors originate from a young woman who had recovered from COVID-19.

The V gene is TRBV5-1, the J gene TRBJ1-6; D remains ambiguous. V shed 0 bases and J shed 13 bases, with 8 bases lying between them. This CDR3 has 12 amino acids. Germline V gene sequence: CDR1 SGHRS, CDR2 YFSETQ. CDR3 nucleotide sequence: TGCGCCAGCAGCTTGGATGTAGCCCCCCTCCACTTT. It is translated as CASSLDVAPLHF.

This clone came up once. The V and J genes are TRBV9 and TRBJ2-3; TRBD2 matches 8 bases. The V gene end was trimmed by 3 bases and the J gene end by 0 bases; junction bases not matched to a gene: 12. The CDR3 runs 18 residues. Per the germline V gene, CDR1 is SGDLS and CDR2 is YYNGEE. The CDR3 DNA reads TGTGCCAGCAGCGCGTGGAGTGGGGCGGGGGGAAGCACAGATACGCAGTATTTT. Protein product: CASSAWSGAGGSTDTQYF.

This chain links TRBV24-1 with TRBJ1-1; TRBD1 agrees at 7 bases. The V and J ends lost 4 bases and 3 bases, in that order; junction bases with no gene match: 4. The V gene's germline CDR1 is KGHDR and CDR2 SFDVKD. The CDR3 runs to 14 residues. CDR3 loop: CATSDRTGDTEAFF. For the CDR3, the DNA is TGTGCCACCAGTGACCGAACAGGGGACACTGAAGCTTTCTTT.

The chain carries TRBV19 and TRBJ1-1; 7 bases fit TRBD1. The CDR3 length is 14 residues. CDR1 and CDR2 (germline): LNHDA, SQIVND (reference sequence). The V and J ends lost 4 bases and 4 bases, in that order; junction bases with no gene match: 6. Here the CDR3 DNA reads TGTGCCAGTAGTACGGGACAGATGCGCACTGAAGCTTTCTTT. Its translation: CASSTGQMRTEAFF. The whole variable domain, filled in from reference TRBV19 and TRBJ1-1, reads DGGITQSPKYLFRKEGQNVTLSCEQNLNHDAMYWYRQDPGQGLRLIYYSQIVNDFQKGDIAEGYSVSREKKESFPLTVTSAQKNPTAFYLCASSTGQMRTEAFFGQGTRLTVV.

The chain couples TRBV28 to TRBJ2-2, with D possibly TRBD2 on 5 matching bases. The CDR3 is 12 amino acids. CDR1 and CDR2 (germline): MDHEN, SYDVKM. Trimming cost V 5 bases and J 14 bases, with 15 bases left between them. The CDR3 sequence: CASSQARAILFF. CDR3 DNA: TGTGCCAGCAGTCAAGCGAGGGCCATCCTGTTTTTT. Drawing the rest from reference TRBV28 and TRBJ2-2, the complete variable domain is DVKVTQSSRYLVKRTGEKVFLECVQDMDHENMFWYRQDPGLGLRLIYFSYDVKMKEKGDIPEGYSVSREKKERFSLILESASTNQTSMYLCASSQARAILFFGEGSRLTVL.

The chain joins TRBV19 to TRBJ1-2, with a tentative D call TRBD1 (6 bases). Trimming shortened V by 7 bases and J by 2 bases, and 17 bases separated the two germline ends. The CDR3 runs to 15 residues. In germline, CDR1 is LNHDA, CDR2 SQIVND (reference sequence). The CDR3 region is CASTATGGGNYGYTF. CDR3 DNA: TGTGCCAGTACCGCGACAGGCGGGGGGAACTATGGCTACACCTTC.

This chain connects TRBV5-1 to TRBJ2-1, with unresolved D. Trimming left V 0 bases short and J 3 bases short, with 7 bases between. Germline CDR1 is SGHRS and CDR2 is YFSETQ. The CDR3 is 14 residues long. The CDR3 nucleotides are TGCGCCAGCAGCTTGGGTCAGGACTACAATGAGCAGTTCTTC. It yields the protein CASSLGQDYNEQFF.

The rearrangement uses TRBV3-1 (or the pseudogene TRBV3-2) and TRBJ2-5, with D perhaps TRBD2 (7 bases). With 3 bases removed from V and 5 bases from J, the gap between germline ends came to 25 bases. There are 18 residues in the CDR3. Germline loops: CDR1 LGHDT, CDR2 YNNKEL (reference sequence). DNA of the CDR3: TGTGCCAGCAGCCACCCCGGCGGGGGCGGCGTAGATTGGGAGACCCAGTACTTC. Translating gives CASSHPGGGGVDWETQYF.

This chain joins TRBV11-2 and TRBJ2-1, with 7 positions matching TRBD2. This CDR3 region has 14 residues. The germline CDR1 and CDR2 sequences are SGHAT and FQNNGV. V was clipped by 1 base and J by 9 bases; unmatched bases: 6. In DNA, the CDR3 is TGTGCCAGCAGCTTAGGTAGTTTAGCGGGTGAGCAGTTCTTC. Protein: CASSLGSLAGEQFF.

The chain has TRBV28 and TRBJ2-7; 11 bases are a match to TRBD1. CDR3 size: 17 residues. Germline V lookup: CDR1 MDHEN, CDR2 SYDVKM. Germline trimming cut 3 bases from V and 3 bases from J; bases unmatched to any gene: 10. CDR3 sequence reads: CASSFKPGQGVGYEQYF. The CDR3 nucleotides are TGTGCCAGCAGTTTCAAACCGGGACAGGGGGTTGGCTACGAGCAGTACTTC.

The chain employs TRBV9 and TRBJ2-4, with TRBD1 identical over 9 bases. The germline CDR1 and CDR2 sequences are SGDLS and YYNGEE. The CDR3 length is 17 residues. The junction had 12 bases not matched to a gene; V was cut back by 4 bases and J by 4 bases. CDR3 region: CASSPQGQGSGKNIQYF. CDR3 bases: TGTGCCAGCAGCCCCCAGGGACAGGGTTCGGGTAAAAACATTCAGTACTTC.

The J gene is TRBJ1-2, the V gene TRBV6-5; D not certain. Trimming removed 9 bases from V and 8 bases from J, with 16 bases in between. Looked up from germline, CDR1 is MNHEY and CDR2 is SVGAGI. CDR3 length: 12 residues. CDR3 in DNA: TGTGCCAGTCGGGGTAATCTAGGGGGCTACACCTTC. It translates to CASRGNLGGYTF.

The V and J genes are TRBV11-3 and TRBJ2-2; a weak D match, TRBD2 (6 bases). Germline CDR1 and CDR2: SGHNT and YENEEA. Trimming left V 5 bases short and J 3 bases short, with 16 bases between. The CDR3 totals 16 residues. This CDR3 is CASSLEGEDHTGELFF. The DNA for the CDR3 is TGTGCCAGCAGCCTCGAAGGGGAGGATCACACCGGGGAGCTGTTTTTT.

V usage is TRBV6-5 and J usage is TRBJ1-4; 7 bases are a match to TRBD1. The germline V gene has CDR1 MNHEY and CDR2 SVGAGI. The CDR3 is 15 residues long. V was clipped by 6 bases and J by 0 bases; unmatched bases: 4. CDR3 sequence reads: CASSGTDATNEKLFF. Here the CDR3 DNA reads TGTGCCAGCAGCGGGACAGACGCAACTAATGAAAAACTGTTTTTT.

The rearrangement joins TRBV18 to TRBJ1-2, with D unresolved. This CDR3 has 14 residues. Germline loops: CDR1 KGHSH, CDR2 LQKENI. Trimming shortened V by 4 bases and J by 3 bases, and 12 bases separated the two germline ends. The CDR3: CASSLSSEDYGYTF. CDR3 DNA: TGTGCCAGCTCACTCAGCTCAGAGGACTATGGCTACACCTTC.

This chain links TRBV2 with TRBJ1-2; 8 bases align to TRBD1. In germline, CDR1 is SNHLY, CDR2 FYNNEI. The CDR3 spans 14 residues. V shed 6 bases and J 7 bases; nucleotides not matched to a gene: 10. CDR3 bases: TGTGCCAGCAGCGCCACCGGACAGGGAGGTGGCTACACCTTC. It codes for CASSATGQGGGYTF. The full variable domain, in which reference TRBV2 and TRBJ1-2 provide the parts outside the CDR3, is EPEVTQTPSHQVTQMGQEVILRCVPISNHLYFYWYRQILGQKVEFLVSFYNNEISEKSEIFDDQFSVERPDGSNFTLKIRSTKLEDSAMYFCASSATGQGGGYTFGSGTRLTVV.

V and J are TRBV28 and TRBJ1-3; no clear D. The CDR3 sequence is 15 residues long. CDR1 is MDHEN and CDR2 is SYDVKM in the germline V gene. V dropped 5 bases and J dropped 2 bases, with 13 bases sitting between them. CDR3 in amino acids: CASSPFRGTGNTIYF. Written as DNA, the CDR3 is TGTGCCAGCAGTCCGTTCCGGGGAACTGGAAACACCATATATTTT.

The CDR3 sequence is CASRQGDTGELFF. In nucleotides, the CDR3 is TGTGCCAGCAGGCAGGGGGACACCGGGGAGCTGTTTTTT. This chain connects TRBV11-3 to TRBJ2-2; 7 positions match TRBD1. The J segment lost 3 bases and the V segment lost 6 bases, leaving 1 base of the junction unmatched. There are 13 residues in the CDR3. Germline loops: CDR1 SGHNT, CDR2 YENEEA.